The 25 T cell receptor beta chains given below trace back to one sample, sequenced in a study of T cell repertoires in cytomegalovirus infection. Their antigens remain unidentified. TCRdb re-called the reads through MiXCR, storing one row per CDR3 protein. The table records 200,000 to 250,000 distinct CDR3 sequences, approximately 40% of them present only once. Specimen: CD8+ T cells from cultured PBMCs, collected from culture after CMV antigen stimulation. The receptor set was obtained from a human donor in good health (CMV status not recorded). Some clones in this sample may be carry-over from other donors' samples.

The rearrangement joins TRBV12-3 or TRBV12-4 to TRBJ1-2, with D unresolved. Between the trimmed V and J ends, which lost 3 bases and 12 bases, there was a span of 11 bases. The length of the CDR3 is 11 residues. The CDR3 DNA reads TGTGCCAGCAGTTTTGGGGATCGGAACACCTTC. This gives the protein CASSFGDRNTF.

The rearrangement links TRBV9 to TRBJ2-2, with no clear D. This CDR3 has 14 amino acids. Trimming cost V 0 bases and J 1 base, with 4 bases left between them. In germline, CDR1 is SGDLS, CDR2 YYNGEE. CDR3 sequence reads: CASSVDGNTGELFF. CDR3 sequence (DNA): TGTGCCAGCAGCGTAGATGGGAACACCGGGGAGCTGTTTTTT.

This chain links TRBV6-1 with TRBJ2-1; 11 positions agree with TRBD1. The CDR3 spans 15 residues. Per the germline V gene, CDR1 is MNHNS and CDR2 is SASEGT. Trimming took 2 bases from V and 6 from J; bases not matched to a gene: 3. This CDR3 reads CASSERDRGVNEQFF. In DNA form, the CDR3 reads TGTGCCAGCAGTGAAAGGGACAGGGGGGTCAATGAGCAGTTCTTC.

This chain links TRBV7-3 with TRBJ2-6; D might be TRBD1 (6 bases). The germline CDR1 and CDR2 sequences are SGHTA and FQGTGA. There are 18 residues in the CDR3. V was pared by 5 bases and J by 1 base, with 18 bases between. The DNA of the CDR3 is TGTGCCAGCAGCCGAACTACAGGGATCGGGTCTGGGGCCAACGTCCTGACTTTC. Its translation is CASSRTTGIGSGANVLTF.

Only a few counts were recorded for this clonotype. The V call is TRBV11-2, the J call TRBJ2-1; either TRBD1 or TRBD2 may fit D (5 bases each). Germline values: CDR1 SGHAT, CDR2 FQNNGV. Trimming cost V 5 bases and J 4 bases, with 18 bases left between them. This CDR3 is 16 amino acids long. This CDR3 is CASSLGDSGLYNEQFF. DNA for the CDR3: TGTGCCAGCAGCCTCGGCGACAGCGGCCTATACAATGAGCAGTTCTTC.

The J gene is TRBJ1-4, the V gene TRBV7-9; 9 positions agree with TRBD1. Germline CDR1 reads SEHNR; CDR2 reads FQNEAQ (reference sequence). V shed 6 bases and J 5 bases; nucleotides not matched to a gene: 4. This CDR3 has 14 amino acids. The CDR3 loop reads CASRRQGGNEKLFF. DNA for the CDR3: TGTGCCAGCAGAAGACAGGGGGGGAATGAAAAACTGTTTTTT.

The chain links TRBV20-1 to TRBJ2-1; 10 positions match TRBD2. The V gene's germline CDR1 is DFQATT and CDR2 SNEGSKA (reference sequence). The V gene end was trimmed by 4 bases and the J gene end by 9 bases; junction bases not matched to a gene: 12. This CDR3 has 15 amino acids. The DNA of the CDR3 is TGCAGTGCTAAGGTAGCGCCTAGCGGGGGTGTTGAGCAGTTCTTC. Translated: CSAKVAPSGGVEQFF.

The V call is TRBV12-3 or TRBV12-4, the J call TRBJ1-5, with D hard to call. This CDR3 has 16 amino acids. Trimming removed 1 base at V and 3 bases at J, with 13 bases between. DNA of the CDR3: TGTGCCAGCAGTTTAGGGAGGCCTAGGGCCAATCAGCCCCAGCATTTT. This translates into CASSLGRPRANQPQHF.

This clonotype has just a few counts. CDR3: CASSEAGGAWPYNEQFF. The CDR3 DNA reads as TGTGCCAGCAGTGAAGCGGGGGGCGCATGGCCCTACAATGAGCAGTTCTTC. The chain couples TRBV2 to TRBJ2-1; D possibly matches TRBD1 or TRBD2 (6 bases each). Germline-derived CDR1 and CDR2 are SNHLY and FYNNEI. The CDR3 contains 17 residues. V dropped 0 bases and J dropped 2 bases, with 14 bases sitting between them.

CDR3 sequence (DNA): TGTGCCAGCATTCCGACTAGCGCCCTTCAGACCGGGGAGCTGTTTTTT. This codes for CASIPTSALQTGELFF. The chain has TRBV28 and TRBJ2-2, with TRBD2 matching 8 bases. The germline gives CDR1 MDHEN, CDR2 SYDVKM. J was trimmed by 5 bases and V by 7 bases; bases with no gene match: 12. CDR3 length equals 16 residues.

The chain couples TRBV5-6 to TRBJ1-4; D ambiguous. This CDR3 is built from 14 residues. Germline V gene data show CDR1 as SGHDT and CDR2 as YYEEEE. The V end was cut by 1 base, the J end by 0 bases, with 4 bases between. In DNA, the CDR3 is TGTGCCAGCAGCTTGTGGACAACTAATGAAAAACTGTTTTTT. The encoded protein is CASSLWTTNEKLFF.

V gene TRBV28 combines with J gene TRBJ2-5; TRBD1 aligns across 7 bases. This CDR3 is built from 15 residues. The germline gives CDR1 MDHEN, CDR2 SYDVKM. Trimming took 3 bases from V and 4 from J; bases not matched to a gene: 8. The CDR3, as DNA: TGTGCCAGCAGTTTTAGGGGGCAGTGGGGAGAGACCCAGTACTTC. Encoded protein: CASSFRGQWGETQYF.

The rearrangement links TRBV5-4 to TRBJ2-3; perhaps TRBD1 as D (9 bases). This CDR3 has 15 amino acids. Germline V lookup: CDR1 SGHNT, CDR2 YYREEE (reference sequence). V lost 6 bases and J 5 bases, leaving 19 bases between the germline ends. The CDR3 coding sequence is TGTGCCAGCACCCGGGGGGGACAGGGAGTAGATACGCAGTATTTT. Amino acids: CASTRGGQGVDTQYF.

This clonotype was counted a few times. The gene calls are TRBV10-3 and TRBJ2-7; D unclear. Germline V gene lookup returns CDR1 ENHRY and CDR2 SYGVKD. The V gene lost 2 bases and the J gene lost 0 bases, with 2 bases spanning the gap. CDR3 size: 12 residues. The CDR3 sequence is CAISEGSYEQYF. CDR3 bases: TGTGCCATCAGTGAGGGCTCCTACGAGCAGTACTTC.

This clonotype was picked up a small number of times. The V and J genes are TRBV29-1 and TRBJ1-1; D is uncertain. V shed 1 base and J shed 2 bases, with 14 bases lying between them. Per germline, CDR1 SQVTM and CDR2 ANQGSEA. The CDR3 length is 15 residues. The CDR3 loop reads CSVEGRRLSNTEAFF. The CDR3, as DNA: TGCAGCGTTGAAGGTCGCAGACTGTCAAACACTGAAGCTTTCTTT. The complete variable domain, with remaining parts taken from reference TRBV29-1 and TRBJ1-1, reads SAVISQKPSRDICQRGTSLTIQCQVDSQVTMMFWYRQQPGQSLTLIATANQGSEATYESGFVIDKFPISRPNLTFSTLTVSNMSPEDSSIYLCSVEGRRLSNTEAFFGQGTRLTVV.

This clonotype was counted between two and nine times. CDR3 loop: CASSLDSRNQPQHF. DNA of the CDR3: TGTGCCAGCAGCTTAGATTCAAGAAATCAGCCCCAGCATTTT. The J gene is TRBJ1-5, the V gene TRBV7-9; D is uncertain. The germline V gene has CDR1 SEHNR and CDR2 FQNEAQ (reference sequence). This CDR3 is built from 14 residues. V was cut by 1 base and J by 4 bases, with 8 bases left in between.

The chain links TRBV28 to TRBJ1-5, with D uncertain. Germline assignment: CDR1 MDHEN and CDR2 SYDVKM. V was shortened by 3 bases and J by 9 bases, with 9 bases between the two germline ends. CDR3 length: 12 residues. The CDR3 sequence: CASSFTVGPQHF. Written as DNA, the CDR3 is TGTGCCAGCAGTTTCACAGTCGGGCCCCAGCATTTT.

This chain links TRBV24-1 with TRBJ2-3, with D possibly matching TRBD2 (5 bases). Germline V gives CDR1 KGHDR, CDR2 SFDVKD. Trimming took 1 base from V and 3 from J, leaving 16 bases between them. The CDR3 extends over 17 amino acids. CDR3 sequence reads: CATSDLVGEALTDTQYF. The CDR3 nucleotides are TGTGCCACCAGTGATTTAGTGGGAGAAGCCTTAACAGATACGCAGTATTTT.

This chain links TRBV7-9 with TRBJ2-7, with 12 positions matching TRBD2. Unmatched junction bases numbered 2, after V lost 2 bases and J lost 3 bases. Germline V gene lookup returns CDR1 SEHNR and CDR2 FQNEAQ (reference sequence). This CDR3 contains 15 residues. Here the CDR3 reads CASSLSSGRDYEQYF. DNA for the CDR3: TGTGCCAGCAGCTTATCTAGCGGGAGGGACTACGAGCAGTACTTC.

This clonotype was seen a few times. The chain has TRBV12-3 or TRBV12-4 and TRBJ2-7, with D possibly being TRBD2 (6 bases). Between the trimmed V and J ends, which lost 4 bases and 5 bases, there was a span of 15 bases. This CDR3 comprises 14 residues. CDR3 residues: CASSSAGRDDEQYF. The CDR3 DNA reads TGTGCCAGCAGTTCGGCCGGGAGAGACGACGAGCAGTACTTC.

This clonotype was detected a few times. This chain uses TRBV7-9 with TRBJ1-1; D might be TRBD1 (6 bases). This CDR3 spans 14 amino acids. V lost 5 bases, J lost 3 bases, and 13 bases lay in between. CDR1 is SEHNR, CDR2 FQNEAQ, per germline (reference sequence). CDR3 DNA sequence: TGTGCCAGCAGCGCTCGACAGGTCGACACTGAAGCTTTCTTT. This encodes CASSARQVDTEAFF.

This clonotype was recorded a few times. The chain employs TRBV27 and TRBJ2-7; TRBD2 might be the D (5 bases). Germline CDR1 is MNHEY and CDR2 is SMNVEV (reference sequence). The ends were cut back, 3 bases at V and 2 bases at J, with 11 bases in the middle. The CDR3 is made up of 14 amino acids. The CDR3, as DNA: TGTGCCAGCAGTTTCCTAGCTGAGGCCTACGAGCAGTACTTC. Translating it yields CASSFLAEAYEQYF.

Comment on this clonotype: The junction departs from the called germline gene at one end, perhaps through a read error. V gene TRBV7-6 combines with J gene TRBJ1-1, with D maybe TRBD1 (6 bases). The CDR3 length is 16 residues. Germline CDR1 SGHVS, CDR2 FNYEAQ. CDR3 coding DNA: TGTGCCAGCAGATTAGCGCAGGGGTCCCGGAACACTGAAGCTTTCTTT. It encodes CASRLAQGSRNTEAFF.

This chain uses TRBV10-2 with TRBJ2-5; D possibly uses TRBD1 or TRBD2 (5 bases each). The germline gives CDR1 WSHSY, CDR2 SAAADI. The CDR3 runs 16 residues. Trimming pared 5 bases from V and 1 base from J, leaving 17 bases between. In nucleotides, the CDR3 is TGCGCCAGCAGTTTAATCCGGGACGCGGGCCAAGAGACCCAGTACTTC. Its translation is CASSLIRDAGQETQYF.

The rearrangement uses TRBV29-1 and TRBJ1-1; tentatively, D is TRBD1 (6 bases). Germline loops: CDR1 SQVTM, CDR2 ANQGSEA. This CDR3 comprises 14 residues. V was cut by 5 bases and J by 5 bases, with 18 bases left in between. The CDR3 region is CSVLYQGILTEAFF. The CDR3 DNA is TGCAGCGTTTTGTATCAGGGGATATTAACTGAAGCTTTCTTT.